The clone carrying this T cell receptor (beta chain) was picked up one time. The antigen is undetermined. V lost 3 bases and J lost 5, with 14 bases in between. The CDR3 runs 15 residues. The germline V gene encodes CDR1 SGDLS and CDR2 YYNGEE. The sample is drawn from a study of cytomegalovirus exposure and HLA in healthy donors. Study background: Across some 400 genotyped donors, 81% landed in the Caucasian-associated ancestry cluster.

Study observations and caveats: Researchers reported that a few CMV-associated chains were confirmed in vitro as CMV antigen-specific. A later analysis, which compared TCR beta chains of equal frequency, found the HLA-associated ones more clonally expanded. A cluster of highly shared sequence variants was likely a sequencing artifact.

With 60 Vbeta and 13 Jbeta primers, the PCR was carried out. The repertoire was sequenced with immunoSEQ multiplex PCR; TCRdb's copy has only in-frame clones and lacks some. The profile shows 200,000 to 250,000 clones, roughly 80% of them singletons. V usage is TRBV9 and J usage is TRBJ2-2; perhaps TRBD2 as D (6 bases). The receptor was isolated from a girl aged 2 to 9 in good health and CMV-seronegative. Input material: PBMCs. Here the CDR3 reads CASSEGSGKTGELFF. DNA for the CDR3: TGTGCCAGCAGCGAAGGTAGCGGAAAAACCGGGGAGCTGTTTTTT.